This TCR beta chain is from a study of shared clonotypes between healthy human individuals. Libraries were prepared by immunoSEQ multiplex PCR; TCRdb keeps only in-frame clonotypes and omits some of them. The sample has more than 2,000,000 clones, more than 80% seen once. The sample consisted of naive CD4+ T cells from PBMCs. Subset indicated: CD45RA+ positively selected. The clonotype was recovered from a young man in good health. Some clones in this sample may be carry-over from other donors' samples.

The CDR3 reads CASSTTASYEQYF. The DNA of the CDR3 is TGTGCCAGCAGCACGACAGCCTCCTACGAGCAGTACTTC. The chain combines TRBV11-3 with TRBJ2-7, with TRBD1 as a possible D gene (5 bases). This CDR3 is built from 13 residues. V was pared by 5 bases and J by 0 bases, with 8 bases between. CDR1 and CDR2 from the germline V gene are SGHNT and YENEEA.